This T cell receptor (beta chain) was identified during a study of shared clonotypes between healthy human individuals. Study-wide results and limits: It was expected that sequencing depth would affect clonotype sharing among donors.

Original handling: Owing to the provision of junction-only sequences devoid of quality scores by immunoSEQ, filtering differed. The method was immunoSEQ multiplex PCR; TCRdb's version includes in-frame clones alone and lacks a portion of them. D and trimming come from the DNA, and the V and J calls and clone size come from that table. The sample lists roughly 480,000 clones, roughly 78% seen once, with 9.5% to 15% in the top ten. Donation came from healthy HIV-negative adults that had no recent acute infections or vaccinations. Regarding this clone: The antigen remains undetermined.

The source material was PBMCs. The clonotype comes from a woman in her 40s in good health. Some clones in this sample may be carry-over from other donors' samples.

The CDR3 DNA is TGTGCCAGCAGTGAAGCGGGGGGGTACACTGAAGCTTTCTTT. Protein product: CASSEAGGYTEAFF. The chain employs TRBV6-1 and TRBJ1-1; D may be TRBD1 (5 bases). Germline CDR1 and CDR2: MNHNS and SASEGT. The CDR3 has 14 residues. V was clipped by 0 bases and J by 3 bases, with 8 bases between them.